These T cell receptor beta chains were read from a single sample in a study of T cell responses to AZD1222 COVID-19 vaccine. Repertoires were generated with immunoSEQ multiplex PCR, while TCRdb's copy carries only in-frame clones and drops some. This sample yields some 100,000 clones, of which just over 85% are seen a single time; 1.4% belongs to the top ten. Sequenced here: peripheral blood, sampled on day 0 of AZD1222 vaccination. Receptors were obtained from an adult in good health. CDR3s include the opening cysteine and the closing phenylalanine or tryptophan. The order of the fields is V gene, clone size, J gene, CDR3 length, D gene, CDR3 DNA, CDR3 protein. D genes are given only for firm matches. Clone size is shown for a subset of rows, as once, few, many or a class of expanded clone.

V: TRBV28; size: -; J: TRBJ1-3; length: 15; D: -; DNA: TGTGCCAGCAGTCCTCGGACAGTCTCTGGAAACACCATATATTTT; CDR3: CASSPRTVSGNTIYF
V: TRBV29-1; size: -; J: TRBJ2-1; length: 13; D: -; DNA: TGCAGCGTTCTGGCGGACCACTACAATGAGCAGTTCTTC; CDR3: CSVLADHYNEQFF
V: TRBV7-6; size: -; J: TRBJ2-7; length: 16; D: TRBD2; DNA: TGTGCCAGCAGCCCAGAGGGGCTAGCGGGAGGTTACGAGCAGTACTTC; CDR3: CASSPEGLAGGYEQYF
V: TRBV7-6; size: once; J: TRBJ2-7; length: 15; D: TRBD2; DNA: TGTGCCAGCAGCCCAACGCCAGCGGGGACCTACGAGCAGTACTTC; CDR3: CASSPTPAGTYEQYF
V: TRBV7-3; size: -; J: TRBJ2-3; length: 16; D: -; DNA: TGTGCCAGCAGTGTAGTGGGGAGGGGGCATGAAGATACGCAGTATTTT; CDR3: CASSVVGRGHEDTQYF
V: TRBV11-2; size: -; J: TRBJ2-3; length: 14; D: -; DNA: TGTGCCAGCAGCACCCGAACCTACACAGATACGCAGTATTTT; CDR3: CASSTRTYTDTQYF
V: TRBV11-3; size: -; J: TRBJ1-3; length: 16; D: -; DNA: TGTGCCAGCAGCTTAGACTCGTCGCTCTCTGGAAACACCATATATTTT; CDR3: CASSLDSSLSGNTIYF
V: TRBV11-2; size: few; J: TRBJ2-7; length: 13; D: -; DNA: TGTGCCAGCAGCTGGCCCGGGCTCCCCGAGCAGTACTTC; CDR3: CASSWPGLPEQYF
V: TRBV5-1; size: -; J: TRBJ2-5; length: 15; D: -; DNA: TGCGCCAGCAGCTTGGTGCTGGACTTAAAAGAGACCCAGTACTTC; CDR3: CASSLVLDLKETQYF
V: TRBV11-3; size: -; J: TRBJ2-7; length: 12; D: -; DNA: TGTGCCAGCAGCCAGACAGGATACGAGCAGTACTTC; CDR3: CASSQTGYEQYF
V: TRBV5-1; size: -; J: TRBJ2-2; length: 17; D: TRBD2; DNA: TGCGCCAGCAGCCTCCTGCCCCAACTAGCGCACACCGGGGAGCTGTTTTTT; CDR3: CASSLLPQLAHTGELFF
V: TRBV7-2; size: once; J: TRBJ2-7; length: 14; D: -; DNA: TGTGCCAGCATCCCCGACTCGATCTCCTACGAGCAGTACTTC; CDR3: CASIPDSISYEQYF
V: TRBV13; size: -; J: TRBJ1-1; length: 15; D: -; DNA: TGTGCCAGCAGCAGTCAGCCGGCGGCGAACACTGAAGCTTTCTTT; CDR3: CASSSQPAANTEAFF
V: TRBV28; size: -; J: TRBJ2-5; length: 14; D: TRBD1; DNA: TGTGCCAGCTCTAAACAGGGGCCCCGGGAGACCCAGTACTTC; CDR3: CASSKQGPRETQYF
V: TRBV5-8; size: -; J: TRBJ1-2; length: 15; D: -; DNA: TGTGCCAGCAGCTTGGCCCGTGGCCGGAGCTATGGCTACACCTTC; CDR3: CASSLARGRSYGYTF
V: TRBV9; size: -; J: TRBJ1-5; length: 14; D: -; DNA: TGTGCCAGCAGCGTAGGGGGTTCCAATCAGCCCCAGCATTTT; CDR3: CASSVGGSNQPQHF
V: TRBV9; size: -; J: TRBJ2-7; length: 13; D: -; DNA: TGTGCCAGCAGCGTAGCTGGGATCGGGGCGCAGTACTTC; CDR3: CASSVAGIGAQYF
V: TRBV27; size: -; J: TRBJ2-7; length: 15; D: -; DNA: TGTGCCAGCACCCCCTGGGGTCAGGGATCCTACGAGCAGTACTTC; CDR3: CASTPWGQGSYEQYF
V: TRBV14; size: -; J: TRBJ1-1; length: 17; D: TRBD1; DNA: TGTGCCAGCAGCCAACGGTCAGGGATTGTCAGGGGGGCTGAAGCTTTCTTT; CDR3: CASSQRSGIVRGAEAFF
V: TRBV6-2/TRBV6-3; size: -; J: TRBJ2-5; length: 13; D: TRBD1; DNA: TGTGCCAGCAGTCCACACAGGGGTCAGACCCAGTACTTC; CDR3: CASSPHRGQTQYF
V: TRBV2; size: -; J: TRBJ1-1; length: 13; D: -; DNA: TGTGCCAGCAGAAGACGTATGAACACTGAAGCTTTCTTT; CDR3: CASRRRMNTEAFF
V: TRBV10-3; size: -; J: TRBJ1-6; length: 15; D: TRBD1; DNA: TGTGCCATCAGTGAGTCGTGGACAGGGAATTCACCCCTCCACTTT; CDR3: CAISESWTGNSPLHF
V: TRBV27; size: -; J: TRBJ2-7; length: 16; D: TRBD2; DNA: TGTGCCAGCAGTTTACTAGCGGGAGGTCGGGACTACGAGCAGTACTTC; CDR3: CASSLLAGGRDYEQYF